The following is a T cell receptor beta chain sequence with its context. This clonotype has just a few counts. Its cognate antigen has yet to be identified. No base-level quality is on record; no much larger clone is a single base apart. In the ophthalmopathy patients, disease was moderately to severely active, with a Clinical Activity Score of 3 or more, a NOSPECS grade of 4 or more, and a duration of less than 3 months. Any patient with an uncontrolled infection, another autoimmune disease, pregnancy or lactation was excluded. Diagnoses were based on clinical symptoms, serum thyroxine and TRAb, thyroid ultrasound and orbital computed tomography. PBMCs were separated from 10 ml of fresh peripheral blood using Ficoll-Paque density gradient centrifugation. Trizol reagent was used to extract total RNA, and RNA quality was then checked on an Agilent 2100 Bioanalyzer. The TCR beta CDR3 regions were amplified from the RNA transcripts. A first-round RT-PCR of the TCR CDR3 used the HTBI primer set with the Qiagen OneStep RT-PCR kit. A second multiplex PCR round built the libraries, followed by size selection and purification. Libraries were sequenced paired-end with 100 bp reads on an Illumina HiSeq2000. As for the original processing: Raw data were processed with SOAPnuke, discarding reads with adapters, uncalled bases, mean Phred below 15, or no exact constant-primer or identifier match. COPE v1.2.5 was used to merge high-quality paired reads, and clonotypes were defined as unique nucleotide sequences. MiTCR v1.1 was used to align the clonotypes against IMGT TRBV, TRBD and TRBJ reference segments. The analysis was restricted to V-J combinations with a frequency above 0.0001, which together covered 99.2% of the repertoires. The TCS score was defined as F50 (clonal expansion) divided by E x V (chaos), with BLOSUM62-based TCRdist calculated between CDR3 peptides within each V-J. Welch's t-statistics and random forest reduced 500 to 550 V-J features to 13, which were used in a naive Bayes classifier (R e1071). TCRdb itself trimmed the public reads at Q25 with fastp, ran MiXCR and retained productive beta chains. One record per CDR3 amino acid sequence lists the most common genes and DNA. The V and J calls, along with clone size, are taken from TCRdb and not from the paper's own processing. Across this sample there are about 410,000 distinct CDR3 sequences, with 14% to 15% seen only once. 13% of the sample comes from the top ten.

The CDR3 sequence holds 13 residues, the cysteine and phenylalanine included. Just CDR3 DNA is preserved here, 39 bases in frame from base 1. From a lookup of the germline V gene, CDR1 and CDR2 are MGHRA and YSYEKL. At the junction V is shortened by 0 bases and J by 8 bases, with 8 bases in between. The sample belongs to a study of T cells in Graves' hyperthyroidism and ophthalmopathy (dated by TCRdb to between 2019 and 2020). Regarding the complete study: Peripheral blood samples were taken at the time of initial diagnosis, prior to any treatment. After blood sampling, hyperthyroidism patients were treated with methimazole at a starting dose of 30 mg daily, and ophthalmopathy patients were treated with high-dose intravenous methylprednisolone. TCR Vbeta CDR3 sequencing of around 130 peripheral blood samples (fewer than 45 ophthalmopathy, 75 or so hyperthyroidism and approximately 17 progressor patients) is reported in the paper. Prospective prediction of ophthalmopathy was tested in an independent validation cohort consisting of 18 hyperthyroidism patients and some 16 patients who later progressed to ophthalmopathy. To identify distinguishing TCR V-J signatures, a discovery cohort of about 100 patients was used, comprising 43 with Graves' ophthalmopathy and some 60 with stable Graves' hyperthyroidism. For training and testing, the roughly 97 patients in the discovery cohort were randomly divided in a 7:3 ratio. In several Graves' hyperthyroidism patients, the study also compared T-cell repertoires from thyroid tissue with T-cell repertoires from blood. Paper-wide results and their limitations: Ophthalmopathy was separated from stable hyperthyroidism by a 13 V-J signature model, with about 88% sensitivity and about 81% specificity obtained in cross-validation and 80%/75% obtained in testing. In validation, progression to ophthalmopathy was predicted by the model with nearly 71% sensitivity and 72% to 85% specificity, a median of approximately 7.1 months before onset. Most expanded thyroid clonotypes (frequency above 0.001) were also detected in blood, suggesting blood repertoires may reflect thyroid immune responses. No statistical method was used to set the sample size in advance, and investigators knew the group allocation.

This TCR was sampled from a man younger than 35 with Graves' ophthalmopathy. The source material was blood. This sequence uses TRBV4-1 and TRBJ2-1, with the D gene uncertain. In nucleotides, the sequence is TGCGCCAGCAGCCAAGAACGGTGGGATGAGCAGTTCTTC. The resulting protein is CASSQERWDEQFF.